This T cell receptor beta chain appears in the sequencing data of a study of CD8 T cells in Susac syndrome. An amount of RNA that ranged from about 0.45 to 1 ug was reverse transcribed with random hexamers. The CDR3 of TCR beta was amplified by immunoSEQ multiplex PCR across 54 Vbeta and 13 Jbeta. TCRdb called the immunoSEQ multiplex PCR reads again in MiXCR, with one record for every CDR3 protein. The sample has about 120,000 distinct CDR3 sequences; roughly 94% are singletons. CDR1 MGHDK and CDR2 SYGVNS come from the germline V gene. There are 9 residues in the CDR3. In the case of this clonotype: Relative to the germline gene, one junction end is altered; a read error may explain this.

The chain combines TRBV25-1 with TRBJ2-7, with D unclear. Source material: CD8+ T cells from PBMCs. The TCR originated in a human donor with Susac syndrome. CDR3 protein: CASSELRSF. CDR3 DNA sequence: TGTGCCAGCAGTGAATTGAGGAGCTTC.